This is a list of T cell receptor beta chains from one sample in a study of beta chain features in type 1 diabetes. The assay was immunoSEQ multiplex PCR, and TCRdb's table has in-frame clones only and misses some. The sample includes under 200,000 clones, just over 8% of them seen just once. Input material: central memory CD4+ T cells from blood. The receptors were sampled from a woman under 30 with type 1 diabetes. Both conserved end residues are part of each CDR3. The order of the fields is CDR3 protein, CDR3 DNA, V gene, J gene, clone size, D gene. A D gene is named only where the DNA matches it firmly. Some rows have no size entry. The others give once, few or many, or a class for an expanded clone.

CDR3: CASRVRTNYGYTF
DNA: TGTGCCAGCAGGGTCAGGACTAACTATGGCTACACCTTC
V: TRBV21-1
J: TRBJ1-2
size: few
D: .

CDR3: CAGGGGYEQYF
DNA: TGTGCCGGCGGGGGGGGCTACGAGCAGTACTTC
V: TRBV2
J: TRBJ2-7
size: few
D: TRBD2

CDR3: CASSLPGANVLTF
DNA: TGTGCCAGCAGCCTCCCTGGGGCCAACGTCCTGACTTTC
V: TRBV7-9
J: TRBJ2-6
size: few
D: .

CDR3: CASFFGTGSYEQYF
DNA: TGTGCCAGCTTTTTCGGGACAGGGTCCTACGAGCAGTACTTC
V: TRBV18
J: TRBJ2-7
size: .
D: TRBD1

CDR3: CASSQERSRAQPQHF
DNA: TGCGCCAGCAGCCAAGAAAGGTCCAGGGCACAGCCCCAGCATTTT
V: TRBV4-3
J: TRBJ1-5
size: few
D: .

CDR3: CASSLGGGLNTEAFF
DNA: TGTGCCAGCAGTTTAGGTGGAGGGCTGAACACTGAAGCTTTCTTT
V: TRBV28
J: TRBJ1-1
size: .
D: .

CDR3: CATSRVEGETDTQYF
DNA: TGTGCCACCAGCAGAGTCGAGGGAGAAACAGATACGCAGTATTTT
V: TRBV15
J: TRBJ2-3
size: .
D: .

CDR3: CAIRQGNSNQPQHF
DNA: TGTGCCATCAGACAGGGAAACAGCAATCAGCCCCAGCATTTT
V: TRBV10-3
J: TRBJ1-5
size: .
D: .

CDR3: CASENRDGYTF
DNA: TGTGCCAGCGAAAACAGGGACGGCTACACCTTC
V: TRBV28
J: TRBJ1-2
size: .
D: .

CDR3: CAWSGRGGFGNTIYF
DNA: TGTGCCTGGAGCGGACGGGGAGGGTTCGGAAACACCATATATTTT
V: TRBV30
J: TRBJ1-3
size: .
D: .

CDR3: CASSPGLVETQYF
DNA: TGCGCCAGCAGCCCTGGCCTCGTTGAGACCCAGTACTTC
V: TRBV23-1
J: TRBJ2-5
size: .
D: .

CDR3: CASSSRTVGQYSPLHF
DNA: TGTGCCAGCAGCTCCCGGACCGTTGGACAGTATTCACCCCTCCACTTT
V: TRBV7-2
J: TRBJ1-6
size: few
D: .

CDR3: CASSPPSYHEQYF
DNA: TGTGCCAGCAGTCCCCCTTCCTACCACGAGCAGTACTTC
V: TRBV27
J: TRBJ2-7
size: .
D: .

CDR3: CASSEGAISYGYTF
DNA: TGTGCCAGCAGTGAGGGCGCGATCTCCTATGGCTACACCTTC
V: TRBV25-1
J: TRBJ1-2
size: .
D: .

CDR3: CASSWDNRNQPQHF
DNA: TGTGCCAGCAGCTGGGACAACCGCAATCAGCCCCAGCATTTT
V: TRBV7-2
J: TRBJ1-5
size: .
D: .

CDR3: CASSVDPGQTYEQYF
DNA: TGTGCCAGCAGCGTAGACCCGGGACAAACCTACGAGCAGTACTTC
V: TRBV9
J: TRBJ2-7
size: few
D: .

CDR3: CASSLGLAGPAEQFF
DNA: TGTGCCAGCAGCTTAGGACTAGCGGGTCCGGCTGAGCAGTTCTTC
V: TRBV7-2
J: TRBJ2-1
size: few
D: TRBD2

CDR3: CASSAQSGSYNEQFF
DNA: TGTGCCAGCAGTGCCCAGAGCGGCTCCTACAATGAGCAGTTCTTC
V: TRBV25-1
J: TRBJ2-1
size: .
D: .

CDR3: CASSFAQDSSYTF
DNA: TGTGCCAGCAGCTTTGCTCAGGATTCTTCCTACACCTTC
V: TRBV5-5
J: TRBJ1-2
size: few
D: .

CDR3: CASSALKTGNTEAFF
DNA: TGTGCCAGCAGTGCGCTTAAGACAGGGAACACTGAAGCTTTCTTT
V: TRBV27
J: TRBJ1-1
size: .
D: .